The 22 T cell receptor beta chains below all came from one sample that was sequenced in a study of cytomegalovirus exposure and HLA in healthy donors. Researchers ran the PCR with 60 Vbeta and 13 Jbeta primers. Sequencing was performed with immunoSEQ multiplex PCR; in TCRdb, only in-frame clones are kept and a portion is missing. Among approximately 140,000 clones listed, around 79% were seen once. Sample: PBMCs. The receptors here all came from a man aged 50 to 59 in good health and CMV-seropositive.

This chain joins TRBV7-8 and TRBJ2-1, with 7 bases matching TRBD2. Trimming cost V 1 base and J 4 bases; bases outside gene matches: 13. Germline-derived CDR1 and CDR2 are SGHVS and FQNEAQ. CDR3 size: 18 residues. The CDR3 sequence is CASSLGFRGAGLYNEQFF. The CDR3 DNA reads TGTGCCAGCAGCTTAGGGTTTCGGGGAGCGGGATTATACAATGAGCAGTTCTTC.

The rearrangement joins TRBV5-1 to TRBJ2-7; TRBD2 aligns across 10 bases. Germline V CDR1 and CDR2: SGHRS, YFSETQ. V dropped 1 base and J dropped 6; count of bases not matched to a gene: 1. This CDR3 has 13 amino acids. CDR3 loop: CASSLIAGGEQYF. In DNA, the CDR3 is TGCGCCAGCAGCTTGATAGCGGGAGGCGAGCAGTACTTC.

The chain recombines TRBV7-6 with TRBJ2-7; D might be TRBD1 (5 bases). Germline loops: CDR1 SGHVS, CDR2 FNYEAQ. V was shortened by 3 bases and J by 8 bases, with 14 bases between the two germline ends. This CDR3 has 13 amino acids. The CDR3 DNA follows: TGTGCCAGCAGCTTCCGACAGTCATTTAAGCAGTACTTC. It specifies CASSFRQSFKQYF.

The V and J genes are TRBV30 and TRBJ1-2; possibly TRBD1 for D (5 bases). The CDR3 consists of 15 residues. Germline V lookup: CDR1 GTSNPN, CDR2 SVGIG (reference sequence). The V and J ends lost 0 bases and 0 bases respectively, with 11 bases between them. In nucleotides, the CDR3 is TGTGCCTGGAGTGTAAGTCCAGGGTCTAACTATGGCTACACCTTC. It is translated as CAWSVSPGSNYGYTF. The full variable domain, completed using reference TRBV30 and TRBJ1-2, is SQTIHQWPATLVQPVGSPLSLECTVEGTSNPNLYWYRQAAGRGLQLLFYSVGIGQISSEVPQNLSASRPQDRQFILSSKKLLLSDSGFYLCAWSVSPGSNYGYTFGSGTRLTVV.

This clone was detected only a few times. The J gene is TRBJ1-2, the V gene TRBV28; D is unresolved. Germline V gene data show CDR1 as MDHEN and CDR2 as SYDVKM. The germline V and J ends were trimmed by 6 bases and 3 bases, with 8 bases remaining between them. CDR3 size: 12 residues. Here the CDR3 DNA reads TGTGCCAGCAGGCCCAGTGACTATGGCTACACCTTC. It yields the protein CASRPSDYGYTF.

The V and J genes are TRBV5-4 and TRBJ1-6, with D possibly matching TRBD1 (6 bases). In germline, CDR1 is SGHNT, CDR2 YYREEE (reference sequence). Deletions cut 2 bases from V and 11 bases from J, with 23 bases between. This CDR3 contains 17 residues. The DNA for the CDR3 is TGTGCCAGCAGCTTTGGGTGGGCAGGGGCCGTTAGAGCACCCCTCCACTTT. It specifies CASSFGWAGAVRAPLHF.

This chain uses TRBV27 with TRBJ2-5, with TRBD2 matching over 10 bases. The CDR3 has 16 residues. CDR1 and CDR2 from the germline V gene are MNHEY and SMNVEV (reference sequence). J was trimmed by 5 bases and V by 1 base; bases with no gene match: 7. The CDR3 sequence: CASSLWPSGRVETQYF. The CDR3 DNA reads TGTGCCAGCAGTTTATGGCCTAGCGGGAGAGTGGAGACCCAGTACTTC.

V usage is TRBV27 and J usage is TRBJ2-1; 8 bases agree with TRBD1. The CDR3 length is 16 residues. Trimming cost V 3 bases and J 6 bases; bases outside gene matches: 10. Germline V gives CDR1 MNHEY, CDR2 SMNVEV (reference sequence). CDR3 nucleotide sequence: TGTGCCAGCAGTTTCGGGACAGGTCTTCATGTCAATGAGCAGTTCTTC. Translation: CASSFGTGLHVNEQFF.

This chain uses TRBV19 with TRBJ2-1, with TRBD1 as a possible D gene (6 bases). Per germline, CDR1 LNHDA and CDR2 SQIVND (reference sequence). The length of the CDR3 is 16 residues. V lost 1 base and J 4 bases, leaving 14 bases between the germline ends. The CDR3 bases are TGTGCCAGTAGTATAGTTGGGGACACCTCATACAATGAGCAGTTCTTC. Translation: CASSIVGDTSYNEQFF.

V usage is TRBV7-3 and J usage is TRBJ2-1, with TRBD2 matching over 9 bases. Looked up from germline, CDR1 is SGHTA and CDR2 is FQGTGA. The V and J ends lost 5 bases and 8 bases, in that order; junction bases with no gene match: 7. The CDR3 is 14 amino acids. DNA for the CDR3: TGTGCCAGCAGCCCGAGTCCTAGCGGGGATGAGCAGTTCTTC. It is translated as CASSPSPSGDEQFF.

This chain links TRBV18 with TRBJ2-7; perhaps TRBD2 as D (5 bases). This CDR3 is 14 amino acids long. V was pared by 1 base and J by 0 bases, with 7 bases between. The germline CDR1 and CDR2 sequences are KGHSH and LQKENI. The DNA for the CDR3 is TGTGCCAGCTCACCACAGGAGGACTCCTACGAGCAGTACTTC. Protein product: CASSPQEDSYEQYF. Based on the CDR3 plus reference TRBV18 and TRBJ2-7, the full variable domain is NAGVMQNPRHLVRRRGQEARLRCSPMKGHSHVYWYRQLPEEGLKFMVYLQKENIIDESGMPKERFSAEFPKEGPSILRIQQVVRGDSAAYFCASSPQEDSYEQYFGPGTRLTVT.

CDR3 protein: CASSPWTEPNYGYTF. CDR3 nucleotide sequence: TGCGCCAGCAGCCCCTGGACAGAGCCTAACTATGGCTACACCTTC. The chain carries TRBV5-1 and TRBJ1-2; D may be TRBD1 (6 bases). The germline V gene has CDR1 SGHRS and CDR2 YFSETQ. Trimming left V 4 bases short and J 0 bases short, with 13 bases between. The CDR3 is made up of 15 amino acids.

The chain links TRBV29-1 to TRBJ2-5; TRBD2 matches 15 bases. Trimming took 7 bases from V and 5 from J; bases not matched to a gene: 11. Germline lookup yields CDR1 SQVTM and CDR2 ANQGSEA. This CDR3 comprises 16 residues. CDR3 sequence: CSAILGTSGRRETQYF. In DNA form, the CDR3 reads TGCAGCGCGATTCTAGGGACTAGCGGGAGGCGTGAGACCCAGTACTTC.

The chain has TRBV5-1 and TRBJ2-5; D is uncertain. Germline V gene sequence: CDR1 SGHRS, CDR2 YFSETQ. The CDR3 is made up of 14 amino acids. V was pared by 0 bases and J by 4 bases, with 10 bases between. CDR3 sequence: CASSLASGLETQYF. The CDR3 coding sequence is TGCGCCAGCAGCTTGGCCTCGGGTCTAGAGACCCAGTACTTC. Complete variable domain (other parts from reference TRBV5-1 and TRBJ2-5): KAGVTQTPRYLIKTRGQQVTLSCSPISGHRSVSWYQQTPGQGLQFLFEYFSETQRNKGNFPGRFSGRQFSNSRSEMNVSTLELGDSALYLCASSLASGLETQYFGPGTRLLVL.

The table lists this clone with a few counts. The CDR3 nucleotides read TGTGCCAGCAGCTCTCCTTCGACAGAGCCCTACGAGCAGTACTTC. Translated: CASSSPSTEPYEQYF. This rearrangement joins TRBV11-3 to TRBJ2-7, with TRBD1 as a possible D gene (5 bases). The CDR3 spans 15 residues. CDR1 SGHNT and CDR2 YENEEA come from the germline V gene. Trimming pared 4 bases from V and 2 bases from J, leaving 15 bases between.

The chain combines TRBV13 with TRBJ2-7; a weak D match, TRBD2 (6 bases). Germline loops: CDR1 PRHDT, CDR2 FYEKMQ (reference sequence). V lost 5 bases and J lost 1, with 15 bases in between. The CDR3 is 15 residues long. CDR3: CASSQRSAGSYEQYF. DNA of the CDR3: TGTGCCAGCAGCCAGAGGTCAGCGGGTTCCTACGAGCAGTACTTC.

The gene calls are TRBV28 and TRBJ2-7; tentative D call: TRBD2 (6 bases). CDR3 length: 17 amino acids. Trimming removed 2 bases from V and 0 bases from J, with 17 bases in between. Germline V gives CDR1 MDHEN, CDR2 SYDVKM. CDR3: CASSLRVGTFNSYEQYF. In nucleotides, the CDR3 is TGTGCCAGCAGTTTACGAGTAGGGACTTTTAACTCCTACGAGCAGTACTTC.

The chain employs TRBV5-1 and TRBJ2-3; D might be TRBD1 (6 bases). CDR1 and CDR2 from the germline V gene are SGHRS and YFSETQ. Between the trimmed V and J ends, which lost 2 bases and 5 bases, there was a span of 18 bases. The CDR3 has 16 residues. The chain's CDR3 is CASSFRGRGSGDTQYF. The CDR3 nucleotides read TGCGCCAGCAGCTTTCGTGGCAGGGGATCAGGAGATACGCAGTATTTT.

The genes are TRBV29-1 and TRBJ2-1, with 9 bases lining up with TRBD2. CDR3 size: 15 residues. Looked up from germline, CDR1 is SQVTM and CDR2 is ANQGSEA. The J segment lost 4 bases and the V segment lost 2 bases, leaving 6 bases of the junction unmatched. This chain's CDR3 is CSVELREGMYNEQFF. CDR3 DNA sequence: TGCAGCGTTGAATTGCGGGAGGGAATGTACAATGAGCAGTTCTTC.

The chain combines TRBV27 with TRBJ1-1; the D is unclear. This CDR3 comprises 14 residues. V shed 6 bases and J shed 4 bases, with 15 bases lying between them. The germline gives CDR1 MNHEY, CDR2 SMNVEV (reference sequence). CDR3 region: CASRRSLAGTEAFF. The CDR3 nucleotides read TGTGCCAGCAGGAGGAGTTTGGCTGGCACTGAAGCTTTCTTT.

The V and J genes are TRBV29-1 and TRBJ2-1; 13 bases are a match to TRBD2. Trimming removed 5 bases from V and 5 bases from J; junction bases left unmatched: 9. This CDR3 has 16 residues. CDR1 and CDR2 from the germline V gene are SQVTM and ANQGSEA. The DNA for the CDR3 is TGCAGCGTTAAAAGGACTAGCGGGAGTTTGGACAATGAGCAGTTCTTC. Amino acid sequence: CSVKRTSGSLDNEQFF.

In this sample, this clone turned up a few times. The chain couples TRBV7-2 to TRBJ2-7, with 7 positions matching TRBD1. The CDR3 spans 15 residues. Germline CDR1 and CDR2: SGHTA and FQGNSA. V was pared by 3 bases and J by 2 bases, with 7 bases of the junction left unmatched. The CDR3 nucleotides read TGTGCCAGCAGCTTGTACAGGGGAGCCACCTACGAGCAGTACTTC. It specifies CASSLYRGATYEQYF.